The rows below give T cell receptor beta chains drawn from one sample of a study of blood T cells in healthy people across ages. TCRdb reprocessed the 5' RACE reads via MiXCR and lists one record per CDR3 protein. The sample has about 1.7 million distinct CDR3 sequences, about 30% seen once. The sequencing input was blood. The receptor source for this set is a woman in her twenties or thirties in good health. The CDR3 runs from the conserved cysteine through the conserved F or W. Size is omitted from some rows. Given values are once, few, many or a class for expanded clones.

clone size	J gene	V gene	CDR3 protein
-	TRBJ1-2	TRBV21-1	CASTCRGGPYGYTF
few	TRBJ2-7	TRBV7-6	CASSLVGGGGSSHEQYF
few	TRBJ1-4	TRBV5-1	CASSLAGPQSEKLFF
-	TRBJ1-6	TRBV20-1	CSARGDPRNSPLHF
many	TRBJ2-7	TRBV7-6	CASSPGQVPSYEQYF
few	TRBJ2-7	TRBV6-2/TRBV6-3	CASSYRGTEQYF
-	TRBJ2-1	TRBV5-4	CASSVDSGGPPDNEQFF
many	TRBJ1-2	TRBV12-3/TRBV12-4	CASSLAFGEGYTF
few	TRBJ2-1	TRBV28	CASSSWGIEQFF
few	TRBJ1-2	TRBV7-9	CASSLIGGANYGYTF
-	TRBJ2-7	TRBV20-1	CSARGAGQTYEQYF
-	TRBJ2-5	TRBV2	CASSPLATKETQYF
-	TRBJ2-1	TRBV7-9	CASSLRDRGVFF
-	TRBJ2-3	TRBV24-1	CATSEFQRGNTDTQYF
-	TRBJ2-3	TRBV7-3	CASSASGGRLDTQYF
-	TRBJ2-5	TRBV5-1	CACSLDRAETQYF
-	TRBJ2-1	TRBV3-1	CASSQGLAGGLTEQFF
-	TRBJ1-2	TRBV7-9	CASSYNTAYGYTF
-	TRBJ2-3	TRBV5-1	CASSHLIGRIDTQYF
-	-	TRBV30	CALGTGRYEQYF
-	TRBJ1-1	TRBV2	CARTRQALNTEAFF
few	TRBJ2-5	TRBV20-1	CSGRGGRETQYF
few	TRBJ1-2	TRBV14	CASSQAGTASYGYTF
-	TRBJ2-1	TRBV6-1	CASSAALIREQFF
-	TRBJ2-2	TRBV7-6	CASSSVLTGELFF
-	TRBJ1-1	TRBV7-3	CASSSGTDLTEAFF
few	TRBJ2-1	TRBV4-3	CASSQEWGLGHNEQFF
few	TRBJ1-2	TRBV4-1	CASSQEGAATYGYTF
few	TRBJ2-1	TRBV20-1	CSAYVTGGSSYNEQFF
-	TRBJ2-1	TRBV11-2	CASSLVGGDNNEQFF
-	-	TRBV5-1	CANSSGLARAYEQYF
few	TRBJ2-2	TRBV6-6	CASRRDEANTGELFF
-	TRBJ2-3	TRBV9	CAGTTGDTQYF
-	TRBJ2-1	TRBV12-3/TRBV12-4	CASSLTGLQETQFF
-	TRBJ2-1	TRBV7-9	CASSRGGALGNEQFF
-	TRBJ2-3	TRBV20-1	CSARGSSGGADTQYF
-	-	TRBV11-2	CASSLDPGWQETQYF
few	TRBJ2-3	TRBV2	CASSSEASGSGSDTQYF
-	TRBJ2-7	TRBV3-1	CASSPSSGAEGEQYF
-	TRBJ1-1	TRBV5-1	CASSTRYRDRFRHTEAFF